The rows below give T cell receptor beta chains drawn from one sample of a study of control samples from healthy donors and cancer patients. Generated by immunoSEQ multiplex PCR, the TCRdb table keeps only in-frame clones and is missing some. Of 160,000 or so clones in the sample, approximately 94% were seen once. Material: blood. The receptors shown here come from a woman between 35 and 50 years old in good health. Both conserved end residues are part of each CDR3. A D gene is named only where the DNA matches it firmly. Size values are once, few and many counts, or a class for expanded clones, and some rows have none.

j_call d_call clone_size v_call cdr3_nt cdr3_aa
TRBJ1-1 TRBD1 . TRBV3-1/TRBV3-2 TGTGCCAGCACCTGGGGAGACAGGGCGAACACTGAAGCTTTCTTT CASTWGDRANTEAFF
TRBJ2-2 . once TRBV27 TGTGCCAGCAGTTTGGAAGGGCTCCACACCGGGGAGCTGTTTTTT CASSLEGLHTGELFF
TRBJ1-1 TRBD1 . TRBV29-1 TGCAGCGGGGAGATAGGACAGGGGTACACTGAAGCTTTCTTT CSGEIGQGYTEAFF
TRBJ1-4 . . TRBV19 TGTGCCAGTAGTATTGGGGAAGTTGGAGAAAAACTGTTTTTT CASSIGEVGEKLFF
TRBJ2-5 . . TRBV11-3 TGTGCCAGCAGCTCAACAGGGAGTGGGGAGACCCAGTACTTC CASSSTGSGETQYF
TRBJ1-1 . . TRBV27 TGTGCCAGCAGTCCCCGGGGGGCTGAAGCTTTCTTT CASSPRGAEAFF
TRBJ2-1 . . TRBV24-1 TGTGCCACCAGTGATGGAGCGGCCGATTCCTACAATGAGCAGTTCTTC CATSDGAADSYNEQFF
TRBJ1-1 . . TRBV20-1 TGCAGTGCAGCCAGTAAAGGCGGAGCTTTCTTT CSAASKGGAFF
TRBJ2-7 . . TRBV11-2 TGTGCCAGCAGCTTGTCAGGGAAGGACGAGCAGTACTTC CASSLSGKDEQYF
TRBJ1-2 TRBD1 . TRBV9 TGTGCCAGCAGCCCCACAGGGGGCCTTGGCAACTATGGCTACACCTTC CASSPTGGLGNYGYTF
TRBJ1-3 . . TRBV7-6 TGTGCCAGCAGCTTAGCCGAGGGGTCTGGAAACACCATATATTTT CASSLAEGSGNTIYF
TRBJ1-5 TRBD1 . TRBV3-1/TRBV3-2 TGTGCCAGCAGCCAAGGGACAGGGGAACAGCCCCAGCATTTT CASSQGTGEQPQHF